The 21 T cell receptor beta chains below were found in one sample sequenced in a study of PD-1 blockade in classical Hodgkin lymphoma. Every one of the patients relapsed after autologous stem cell transplantation (brentuximab vedotin exposure was variable). The protocol was immunoSEQ multiplex PCR, while the TCRdb copy is restricted to in-frame clones and leaves out a portion. The table lists roughly 140,000 clones, 78% of them singletons, with approximately 9.6% in the top ten. The sample consisted of peripheral blood mononuclear cells (PBMCs), taken before the second cycle of nivolumab. The source of these receptors is a human donor with classical Hodgkin lymphoma.

The rearrangement links TRBV28 to TRBJ2-1, with a weak D call TRBD1 (6 bases). Germline V lookup: CDR1 MDHEN, CDR2 SYDVKM. V was shortened by 6 bases and J by 2 bases, with 14 bases between the two germline ends. The CDR3 consists of 15 residues. The CDR3: CASSLTGKAYNEQFF. As DNA, the CDR3 is TGTGCCAGCAGCCTTACAGGGAAGGCCTACAATGAGCAGTTCTTC.

CDR3 loop: CASSPWWGDNEKLFF. In nucleotides, the CDR3 is TGTGCCAGCTCACCATGGTGGGGAGATAATGAAAAACTGTTTTTT. The rearrangement links TRBV18 to TRBJ1-4; no clear D. From germline, CDR1 is KGHSH and CDR2 LQKENI. The V end was cut by 2 bases, the J end by 4 bases, with 11 bases between. The CDR3 has 15 amino acids.

The gene calls are TRBV30 and TRBJ2-5; 7 positions match TRBD1. CDR1 is GTSNPN and CDR2 is SVGIG in the germline V gene (reference sequence). CDR3 size: 10 residues. The V and J ends lost 7 bases and 4 bases, in that order; junction bases with no gene match: 0. The CDR3 DNA reads TGTGCCTCAGGGGGAGAGACCCAGTACTTC. Residues: CASGGETQYF.

This rearrangement joins TRBV1 to TRBJ2-3; TRBD2, the table's D call, was not compared with the DNA. TRBV1 is a known pseudogene. The CDR3 is made up of 16 amino acids. This chain's CDR3 is CTSSQLDPLGADTQYF. The CDR3 DNA sequence: TGCACCAGCAGCCAACTAGACCCCCTCGGGGCAGATACGCAGTATTTT.

The chain combines TRBV18 with TRBJ1-5; D uncertain. The germline V and J ends were trimmed by 2 bases and 3 bases, with 8 bases remaining between them. CDR1 is KGHSH and CDR2 is LQKENI in the germline V gene. The CDR3 extends over 14 amino acids. This chain's CDR3 is CASSPERNNQPQHF. CDR3 coding DNA: TGTGCCAGCTCACCAGAGAGGAACAATCAGCCCCAGCATTTT.

The chain carries TRBV7-8 and TRBJ1-1; D possibly corresponds to TRBD1 (6 bases). Germline CDR1 and CDR2: SGHVS and FQNEAQ. V lost 3 bases and J 5 bases, leaving 16 bases between the germline ends. This CDR3 spans 15 amino acids. The CDR3 sequence is CASSFILGARTEAFF. CDR3 sequence (DNA): TGTGCCAGCAGCTTCATACTGGGGGCGCGGACTGAAGCTTTCTTT.

The rearrangement links TRBV29-1 to TRBJ1-1, with TRBD1 matching over 7 bases. Per the germline V gene, CDR1 is SQVTM and CDR2 is ANQGSEA. This CDR3 spans 18 amino acids. V dropped 0 bases and J dropped 3; count of bases not matched to a gene: 16. This CDR3 reads CSVEDPRASYRGDTEAFF. DNA for the CDR3: TGCAGCGTTGAAGATCCCCGGGCGAGTTACAGGGGTGACACTGAAGCTTTCTTT.

The J gene is TRBJ2-5, the V gene TRBV6-7; 9 bases map to TRBD2. TRBV6-7 is noted as an ORF with a role that remains uncertain. The CDR3 extends over 14 amino acids. V was clipped by 6 bases and J by 2 bases; unmatched bases: 4. The CDR3 nucleotides read TGTGCCAGCAGGGGACTAGCAGCACAAGAGACCCAGTACTTC. It specifies CASRGLAAQETQYF.

The CDR3 sequence: CASSLVAGGSGANVLTF. In nucleotides, the CDR3 is TGTGCCAGCAGCTTGGTAGCGGGAGGCTCTGGGGCCAACGTCCTGACTTTC. The chain uses TRBV5-6 and TRBJ2-6; 10 bases match TRBD2. CDR1 and CDR2 (germline): SGHDT, YYEEEE. The CDR3 runs to 17 residues. Trimming at V came to 0 bases and at J to 0 bases, leaving 0 bases not matched to a gene. The full variable domain, with the rest looked up from reference TRBV5-6 and TRBJ2-6, is DAGVTQSPTHLIKTRGQQVTLRCSPKSGHDTVSWYQQALGQGPQFIFQYYEEEERQRGNFPDRFSGHQFPNYSSELNVNALLLGDSALYLCASSLVAGGSGANVLTFGAGSRLTVL.

The rearrangement links TRBV7-6 to TRBJ2-5; a possible D gene is TRBD2 (7 bases). The CDR3 loop spans 12 amino acids. V lost 8 bases and J lost 5, with 12 bases in between. Looked up from germline, CDR1 is SGHVS and CDR2 is FNYEAQ. The CDR3 DNA sequence: TGTGCCAGCGGGGGGGCTGGTGAGACCCAGTACTTC. Translating it yields CASGGAGETQYF. Supplemented by reference TRBV7-6 and TRBJ2-5, the full variable domain reads GAGVSQSPRYKVTKRGQDVALRCDPISGHVSLYWYRQALGQGPEFLTYFNYEAQQDKSGLPNDRFSAERPEGSISTLTIQRTEQRDSAMYRCASGGAGETQYFGPGTRLLVL.

This clone was seen a few times. The chain has TRBV21-1 and TRBJ1-3. TRBV21-1 is an annotated pseudogene. The CDR3 is 13 amino acids. Here the CDR3 DNA reads TGTGCCAGCAGCCCAAGAGAAGGGAGCGCCATATATTTT. This sequence encodes CASSPREGSAIYF.

A word on this clone: Since a much larger clone is just one base distant, this may be a read error. The V and J genes are TRBV7-8 and TRBJ2-3; no clear D gene. V lost 5 bases and J lost 2, with 5 bases in between. The germline V gene encodes CDR1 SGHVS and CDR2 FQNEAQ. This CDR3 spans 12 amino acids. This CDR3 reads CASSPVTDTQYF. Here the CDR3 DNA reads TGTGCCAGCAGCCCAGTCACAGATACGCAGTATTTT.

The V call is TRBV10-3, the J call TRBJ2-3, with D possibly being TRBD2 (6 bases). Germline CDR1 is ENHRY and CDR2 is SYGVKD. The CDR3 length is 17 residues. V lost 8 bases and J lost 1, with 22 bases in between. The CDR3 region is CAIRRAAGAPGTDTQYF. In DNA form, the CDR3 reads TGTGCCATCCGGAGGGCGGCGGGCGCCCCTGGCACAGATACGCAGTATTTT.

The chain carries TRBV5-8 and TRBJ2-7; 9 bases are a match to TRBD1. CDR1 and CDR2 (germline): SGHTS, YDEGEE. The CDR3 contains 15 residues. V trimming: 2 bases; J trimming: 1 base; junction bases outside the gene matches: 4. CDR3 nucleotides: TGTGCCAGCAGCTTAGACAGGGGGTCTTCCTACGAGCAGTACTTC. It is translated as CASSLDRGSSYEQYF.

The chain couples TRBV28 to TRBJ2-7; 11 positions match TRBD2. The germline V gene has CDR1 MDHEN and CDR2 SYDVKM. V gave up 3 bases and J gave up 2 bases; unmatched junction bases: 6. The CDR3 is 16 amino acids. CDR3 coding DNA: TGTGCCAGCAGTTTTGAACTAGCGGGAGTCCCCTACGAGCAGTACTTC. Translated, it gives CASSFELAGVPYEQYF.

This clone appeared once. The rearrangement uses TRBV11-2 and TRBJ1-3, with D possibly matching TRBD1 (6 bases). The CDR3 runs 14 residues. Germline V gene lookup returns CDR1 SGHAT and CDR2 FQNNGV. Trimming shortened V by 4 bases and J by 2 bases, and 9 bases separated the two germline ends. CDR3: CASSSGTPGNTIYF. In DNA form, the CDR3 reads TGTGCCAGCAGCTCAGGGACACCTGGAAACACCATATATTTT.

This chain uses TRBV19 with TRBJ1-5; D is unclear. Germline V gene sequence: CDR1 LNHDA, CDR2 SQIVND (reference sequence). The CDR3 has 15 residues. V was pared by 0 bases and J by 3 bases, with 9 bases between. CDR3 DNA sequence: TGTGCCAGTAGTATAGATCCGTTTCCCAATCAGCCCCAGCATTTT. Amino acids: CASSIDPFPNQPQHF.

This clone has just one count. The chain has TRBV28 and TRBJ2-7, with 8 bases that match TRBD2. V lost 6 bases to trimming and J lost 0 bases; unmatched junction nucleotides: 16. Germline values: CDR1 MDHEN, CDR2 SYDVKM. The CDR3 is made up of 18 amino acids. The CDR3: CASSRADGGVPYSYEQYF. In nucleotides, the CDR3 is TGTGCCAGCAGCCGAGCTGACGGGGGGGTCCCGTACTCCTACGAGCAGTACTTC.

The rearrangement uses TRBV6-6 and TRBJ2-3, with D unclear. This CDR3 has 14 amino acids. Germline loops: CDR1 MNHNY, CDR2 SVGAGI (reference sequence). Trimming cost V 7 bases and J 1 base, with 12 bases left between them. The CDR3 nucleotides read TGTGCCAGCAAGAGGAGCGTGGGCACAGATACGCAGTATTTT. It specifies CASKRSVGTDTQYF.

The chain links TRBV7-2 to TRBJ1-2; 11 bases are shared with TRBD1. The CDR3 is 15 residues long. The germline CDR1 and CDR2 sequences are SGHTA and FQGNSA. V was clipped by 1 base and J by 11 bases; unmatched bases: 9. DNA for the CDR3: TGTGCCAGCAGCTTAGTGTCACTGGGGACAGGGGGATACACCTTC. As protein: CASSLVSLGTGGYTF.

The table lists this clone with a few counts. The chain links TRBV19 to TRBJ1-1; the D is unclear. Trimming shortened V by 6 bases and J by 3 bases, and 11 bases separated the two germline ends. This CDR3 has 13 amino acids. Per germline, CDR1 LNHDA and CDR2 SQIVND (reference sequence). For the CDR3, the DNA is TGTGCCAGTAGGCCAAGGAGGGACACTGAAGCTTTCTTT. This gives the protein CASRPRRDTEAFF.